These T cell receptor beta chains were read from a single sample in a study of tumor-infiltrating lymphocytes in primary liver carcinoma. From the multiplex PCR reads, TCRdb called clonotypes with MiXCR, one entry per CDR3 protein. Of almost 55,000 distinct CDR3 sequences in the sample, roughly 77% were seen once. Sequences were obtained from liver tumor tissue from sampling region 2. The receptor set was obtained from a man in his forties with primary liver carcinoma and hepatitis B virus infection. The CDR3 runs from the conserved cysteine through the conserved F or W. A D gene is named only where the DNA matches it firmly. Clone size, where shown, is once, few, many, or a class for clones that have expanded.

d_call: TRBD2
clone_size: -
v_call: TRBV10-3
j_call: TRBJ2-6
cdr3_aa: CAVSVGEGTGANVLTF
cdr3_nt: TGTGCCGTCAGTGTGGGGGAGGGGACTGGGGCCAACGTCCTGACTTTC

d_call: TRBD2
clone_size: -
v_call: TRBV6-5
j_call: TRBJ2-1
cdr3_aa: CASSSGGLAGYNERFF
cdr3_nt: TGTGCCAGCAGTTCCGGTGGACTAGCGGGGTACAATGAGCGGTTCTTC

d_call: -
clone_size: -
v_call: TRBV11-2
j_call: TRBJ2-3
cdr3_aa: CASSLGPWREEAEMQYF
cdr3_nt: TGTGCCAGCAGCTTAGGGCCGTGGCGGGAAGAGGCAGAAATGCAGTATTTT

d_call: TRBD2
clone_size: -
v_call: TRBV11-2
j_call: TRBJ2-2
cdr3_aa: CASDLVALAGAGELFF
cdr3_nt: TGTGCCAGCGACTTAGTGGCGCTAGCGGGGGCCGGGGAGCTGTTTTTT

d_call: -
clone_size: -
v_call: TRBV7-8
j_call: TRBJ2-1
cdr3_aa: CVSRPIGSPLGEQFF
cdr3_nt: TGTGTCAGCAGGCCTATCGGTTCCCCTCTCGGGGAGCAGTTCTTC

d_call: TRBD1
clone_size: -
v_call: TRBV29-1
j_call: TRBJ2-6
cdr3_aa: CSVMTGGANVLAF
cdr3_nt: TGCAGCGTGATGACAGGGGGGGCCAACGTCCTGGCTTTC

d_call: -
clone_size: -
v_call: TRBV29-1
j_call: TRBJ2-1
cdr3_aa: CTVEGSDYNEQFF
cdr3_nt: TGCACCGTTGAGGGTAGCGACTACAATGAGCAGTTCTTC

d_call: TRBD2
clone_size: -
v_call: TRBV6-6
j_call: TRBJ2-1
cdr3_aa: CASSPATSGHNEQFF
cdr3_nt: TGTGCCAGCAGTCCTGCGACTAGCGGACATAATGAGCAGTTCTTC

d_call: TRBD2
clone_size: once
v_call: TRBV11-2
j_call: TRBJ2-5
cdr3_aa: CAGGATSERSRETQYF
cdr3_nt: TGTGCCGGCGGCGCGACTAGCGAGAGGTCCCGTGAGACCCAGTACTTC

d_call: TRBD2
clone_size: -
v_call: TRBV11-2
j_call: TRBJ2-1
cdr3_aa: CASSYTPTSGGGGGFF
cdr3_nt: TGTGCCAGCAGCTACACTCCGACTAGCGGGGGGGGAGGCGGGTTCTTC

d_call: TRBD1
clone_size: -
v_call: TRBV11-1
j_call: TRBJ2-5
cdr3_aa: CAGSRGTGRETQYF
cdr3_nt: TGTGCCGGTAGCCGGGGGACAGGGAGAGAGACACAGTACTTC

d_call: -
clone_size: -
v_call: TRBV5-1
j_call: TRBJ2-7
cdr3_aa: CASIDLGAEQYF
cdr3_nt: TGCGCCAGCATCGATTTAGGGGCCGAGCAGTATTTC

d_call: -
clone_size: once
v_call: TRBV6-5
j_call: TRBJ2-7
cdr3_aa: CASSNGLYEQYF
cdr3_nt: TGTGCCAGCAGTAACGGGCTGTACGAGCAGTACTTC

d_call: -
clone_size: medium-sized
v_call: TRBV13
j_call: TRBJ1-1
cdr3_aa: CASSLARTEAFF
cdr3_nt: TGTGCCAGCAGCTTAGCCCGCACTGAAGCTTTCTTT